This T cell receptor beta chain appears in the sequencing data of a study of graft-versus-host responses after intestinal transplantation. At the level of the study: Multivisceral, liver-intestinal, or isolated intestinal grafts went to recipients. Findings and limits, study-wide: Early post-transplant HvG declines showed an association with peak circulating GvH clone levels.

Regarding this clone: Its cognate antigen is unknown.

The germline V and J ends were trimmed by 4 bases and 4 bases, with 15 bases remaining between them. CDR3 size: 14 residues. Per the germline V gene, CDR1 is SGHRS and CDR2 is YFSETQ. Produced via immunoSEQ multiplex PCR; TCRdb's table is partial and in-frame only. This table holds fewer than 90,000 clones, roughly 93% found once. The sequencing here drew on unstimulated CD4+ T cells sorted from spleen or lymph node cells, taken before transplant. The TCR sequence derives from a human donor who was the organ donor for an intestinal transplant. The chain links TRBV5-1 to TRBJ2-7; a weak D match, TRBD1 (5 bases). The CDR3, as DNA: TGCGCCAGCAGCCCCTGGGCTGACAGATACGAGCAGTACTTC. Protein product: CASSPWADRYEQYF. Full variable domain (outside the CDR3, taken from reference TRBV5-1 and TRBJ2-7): KAGVTQTPRYLIKTRGQQVTLSCSPISGHRSVSWYQQTPGQGLQFLFEYFSETQRNKGNFPGRFSGRQFSNSRSEMNVSTLELGDSALYLCASSPWADRYEQYFGPGTRLTVT.